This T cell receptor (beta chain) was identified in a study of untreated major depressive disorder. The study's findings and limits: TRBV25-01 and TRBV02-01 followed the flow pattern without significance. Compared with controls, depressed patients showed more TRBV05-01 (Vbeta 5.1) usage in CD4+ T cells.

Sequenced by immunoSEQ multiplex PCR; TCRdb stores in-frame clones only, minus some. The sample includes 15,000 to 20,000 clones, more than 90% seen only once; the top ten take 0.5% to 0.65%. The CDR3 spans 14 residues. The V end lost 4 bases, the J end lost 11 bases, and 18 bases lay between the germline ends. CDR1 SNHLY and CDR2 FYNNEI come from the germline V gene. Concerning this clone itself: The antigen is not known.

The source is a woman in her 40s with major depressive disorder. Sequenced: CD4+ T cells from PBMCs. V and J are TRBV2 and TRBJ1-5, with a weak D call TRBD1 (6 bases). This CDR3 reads CASSGKGGPRAQHF. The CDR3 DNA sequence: TGTGCCAGCAGTGGGAAGGGGGGTCCTCGAGCCCAGCATTTT.